What follows are 23 T cell receptor beta chains derived from one specimen sequenced in a study of blood T cell repertoires in COVID-19. Method: immunoSEQ multiplex PCR; TCRdb's copy keeps in-frame clones and lacks some. The sample lists roughly 130,000 clones, about 85% occurring once. Material for sequencing was peripheral blood. These receptors were obtained from a man aged 40-49 years with active or convalescent COVID-19.

The CDR3 DNA sequence: TGTGCCATCCCCAGAAGCGATCTCTACAATGAGCAGTTCTTC. Amino acids: CAIPRSDLYNEQFF. The J gene is TRBJ2-1, the V gene TRBV7-9; no reliable D call. The germline V gene has CDR1 SEHNR and CDR2 FQNEAQ (reference sequence). The CDR3 spans 14 residues. V was shortened by 10 bases and J by 3 bases, with 16 bases between the two germline ends.

This chain links TRBV7-6 with TRBJ2-5; the match to TRBD1 covers 9 bases. The CDR3 has 15 amino acids. Per germline, CDR1 SGHVS and CDR2 FNYEAQ. The V segment lost 1 base and the J segment 4 bases; nucleotides outside the gene matches: 4. The CDR3 nucleotides read TGTGCCAGCAGCTTAGGGACAGGGGAGGGAGAGACCCAGTACTTC. It specifies CASSLGTGEGETQYF.

The chain uses TRBV5-6 and TRBJ2-5; D unresolved. The CDR3 totals 13 residues. The V and J ends lost 5 bases and 2 bases respectively, with 10 bases between them. Germline CDR1 and CDR2: SGHDT and YYEEEE. CDR3 sequence: CASRSGGQETQYF. The CDR3 coding sequence is TGTGCCAGCAGGTCCGGTGGTCAAGAGACCCAGTACTTC.

The DNA for the CDR3 is TGTGCCAGCTCACCGGGGGGGCAGGGCTGGACTGAAGCTTTCTTT. It translates to CASSPGGQGWTEAFF. This chain connects TRBV18 to TRBJ1-1; possibly TRBD1 for D (6 bases). This CDR3 has 15 amino acids. In germline, CDR1 is KGHSH, CDR2 LQKENI. The germline V and J ends were trimmed by 3 bases and 5 bases, with 16 bases remaining between them.

V is TRBV10-3 and J is TRBJ2-1; 10 bases match TRBD1. Germline CDR1 and CDR2: ENHRY and SYGVKD. CDR3 length: 17 residues. The trim removed 3 bases at V and 0 bases at J, leaving 5 bases unmatched. The CDR3 region is CAISDDRGLTSYNEQFF. As DNA, the CDR3 is TGTGCCATCAGTGATGACAGGGGGCTGACCTCCTACAATGAGCAGTTCTTC.

This chain connects TRBV11-1 to TRBJ2-7; 9 nucleotides agree with TRBD1. V shed 5 bases, J shed 5 bases, and the junction held 7 bases outside the gene matches. The germline V gene encodes CDR1 SGHAT and CDR2 FQDESV (reference sequence). The CDR3 is made up of 14 amino acids. This CDR3 is CASSPRDRVHEQYF. CDR3 DNA: TGTGCCAGCAGCCCCCGGGACAGGGTACACGAGCAGTACTTC.

The chain joins TRBV3-1 (or the pseudogene TRBV3-2) to TRBJ2-7; maybe TRBD2 (5 bases). Trimming left V 3 bases short and J 7 bases short, with 10 bases between. The CDR3 sequence is 12 residues long. CDR1 is LGHDT, CDR2 YNNKEL, per germline (reference sequence). CDR3 protein: CASSQQRGEQYF. The CDR3, as DNA: TGTGCCAGCAGCCAGCAACGAGGGGAGCAGTACTTC.

In its sample, this clone was seen a few times. The J gene is TRBJ2-1, the V gene TRBV5-5, with 7 bases that match TRBD2. Trimming took 3 bases from V and 5 from J; bases not matched to a gene: 8. This CDR3 is 15 amino acids long. The germline V gene encodes CDR1 SGHKS and CDR2 YYEKEE (reference sequence). The CDR3 DNA reads as TGTGCCAGCAGCTCACTAGCGCGCCGGGACAATGAGCAGTTCTTC. It is translated as CASSSLARRDNEQFF.

This clone was seen only once. V gene TRBV6-5 combines with J gene TRBJ2-7; 9 bases line up with TRBD1. CDR1 MNHEY and CDR2 SVGAGI come from the germline V gene. The CDR3 runs to 16 residues. The junction had 3 bases not matched to a gene; V was cut back by 0 bases and J by 0 bases. CDR3 DNA sequence: TGTGCCAGCAGTTACTCCGGGACAGGGAACTCCTACGAGCAGTACTTC. It specifies CASSYSGTGNSYEQYF.

The chain links TRBV11-2 to TRBJ1-2; maybe TRBD1 (6 bases). The V and J ends lost 1 base and 4 bases respectively, with 13 bases between them. Per the germline V gene, CDR1 is SGHAT and CDR2 is FQNNGV. CDR3 size: 15 residues. The chain's CDR3 is CASSLGGQSTYGYTF. The CDR3, as DNA: TGTGCCAGCAGCTTAGGTGGACAGTCCACCTATGGCTACACCTTC.

CDR3 nucleotide sequence: TGTGCCAGCAGCGTACAGGGGAGAGGGAAGGAGAATGAAAAACTGTTTTTT. It encodes CASSVQGRGKENEKLFF. V and J are TRBV7-3 and TRBJ1-4, with TRBD1 matching 7 bases. Germline assignment: CDR1 SGHTA and CDR2 FQGTGA. This CDR3 comprises 17 residues. The junction had 14 bases not matched to a gene; V was cut back by 5 bases and J by 5 bases.

The gene calls are TRBV13 and TRBJ2-5; D may be TRBD1 (6 bases). Germline loops: CDR1 PRHDT, CDR2 FYEKMQ (reference sequence). The V end was cut by 5 bases, the J end by 4 bases, with 17 bases between. The CDR3 consists of 15 residues. In DNA form, the CDR3 reads TGTGCCAGCAGCCAGACCCGGACAGTAGGAGAGACCCAGTACTTC. This codes for CASSQTRTVGETQYF.

A remark on this clone: Other nucleotide sequences in the sample specify the same CDR3. This sequence joins TRBV18 and TRBJ1-1; 7 nucleotides agree with TRBD1. Trimming removed 2 bases from V and 8 bases from J; junction bases left unmatched: 5. The length of the CDR3 is 13 residues. Germline V gene lookup returns CDR1 KGHSH and CDR2 LQKENI. The CDR3, as DNA: TGTGCCAGCTCACCAGACAGGGTAACCGAAGCTTTCTTT. Encoded protein: CASSPDRVTEAFF.

This clone was observed a single time. The V and J genes are TRBV27 and TRBJ1-6, with a weak D call TRBD1 (6 bases). Trimming left V 7 bases short and J 2 bases short, with 12 bases between. CDR1 and CDR2 from the germline V gene are MNHEY and SMNVEV (reference sequence). CDR3 length: 15 amino acids. DNA of the CDR3: TGTGCCAGCAACCCACAGGGTCCCTATAATTCACCCCTCCACTTT. Amino acids: CASNPQGPYNSPLHF.

The chain uses TRBV6-1 and TRBJ1-2; D is possibly TRBD1 (6 bases). CDR1 and CDR2 (germline): MNHNS, SASEGT. The CDR3 has 16 amino acids. V shed 6 bases and J shed 6 bases, with 23 bases lying between them. The CDR3 reads CASRELNRVGFHGYTF. The CDR3 coding sequence is TGTGCCAGCAGGGAATTGAACAGGGTAGGATTCCATGGCTACACCTTC.

This clone has a single count. Written as DNA, the CDR3 is TGTGCCAGCAGTGAGCGAGCGGGGAACACCGGGGAGCTGTTTTTT. This sequence encodes CASSERAGNTGELFF. The chain recombines TRBV6-4 with TRBJ2-2; D might be TRBD2 (6 bases). V lost 3 bases and J lost 1, with 9 bases in between. The CDR3 contains 15 residues. CDR1 is MRHNA and CDR2 is SNTAGT in the germline V gene.

This sequence joins TRBV7-3 and TRBJ1-1; 7 bases align to TRBD1. Germline trimming cut 2 bases from V and 0 bases from J; bases unmatched to any gene: 0. The germline CDR1 and CDR2 sequences are SGHTA and FQGTGA. The CDR3 is 14 amino acids. This CDR3 reads CASSLGTVNTEAFF. The DNA of the CDR3 is TGTGCCAGCAGCTTAGGGACAGTGAACACTGAAGCTTTCTTT.

The rearrangement uses TRBV30 and TRBJ2-1, with 7 bases fitting TRBD1. The CDR3 runs to 14 residues. J lost 5 bases, V lost 8 bases, and 12 bases had no gene match. Germline V gene lookup returns CDR1 GTSNPN and CDR2 SVGIG (reference sequence). The CDR3 here is CAGTVTENNNEQFF. CDR3 nucleotide sequence: TGTGCCGGGACAGTGACAGAAAATAACAATGAGCAGTTCTTC.

This clone was seen just once. This CDR3 is CASRDSGALTYEQYF. In DNA form, the CDR3 reads TGTGCCAGCAGAGACAGCGGGGCCCTTACCTACGAGCAGTACTTC. This chain links TRBV2 with TRBJ2-7; the match to TRBD2 covers 7 bases. Looked up from germline, CDR1 is SNHLY and CDR2 is FYNNEI. This CDR3 has 15 residues. Unmatched junction bases numbered 10, after V lost 6 bases and J lost 2 bases.

This chain uses TRBV6-1 with TRBJ2-7; a possible D gene is TRBD2 (6 bases). Germline CDR1 MNHNS, CDR2 SASEGT. The CDR3 length is 15 residues. V was shortened by 3 bases and J by 2 bases, with 14 bases between the two germline ends. The CDR3 is CASSELGPGAYEQYF. CDR3 sequence (DNA): TGTGCCAGCAGTGAGCTGGGTCCGGGGGCCTACGAGCAGTACTTC.

The CDR3 bases are TGTGCCAGCAGTCCCACCGGACAGGGAGGGCAGTACTTC. Protein: CASSPTGQGGQYF. This chain uses TRBV12-3 or TRBV12-4 with TRBJ2-7; 8 bases line up with TRBD1. The J segment lost 9 bases and the V segment lost 5 bases, leaving 9 bases of the junction unmatched. The CDR3 sequence is 13 residues long.

CDR3 coding DNA: TGTGCCAGCAGCTCACGGGGACTCGAGACCCAGTACTTC. Encoded protein: CASSSRGLETQYF. The chain couples TRBV13 to TRBJ2-5, with D perhaps TRBD2 (6 bases). The CDR3 has 13 residues. Germline CDR1 PRHDT, CDR2 FYEKMQ (reference sequence). Trimming removed 4 bases from V and 5 bases from J, with 11 bases in between.

This chain connects TRBV4-2 to TRBJ2-2, with 11 bases fitting TRBD2. This CDR3 has 18 residues. V shed 0 bases, J shed 5 bases, and the junction held 8 bases outside the gene matches. CDR1 is LGHNA and CDR2 is YNFKEQ in the germline V gene. This CDR3 is CASSQDSGTSGRTGELFF. For the CDR3, the DNA is TGTGCCAGCAGCCAAGATAGTGGGACTAGCGGACGGACCGGGGAGCTGTTTTTT.